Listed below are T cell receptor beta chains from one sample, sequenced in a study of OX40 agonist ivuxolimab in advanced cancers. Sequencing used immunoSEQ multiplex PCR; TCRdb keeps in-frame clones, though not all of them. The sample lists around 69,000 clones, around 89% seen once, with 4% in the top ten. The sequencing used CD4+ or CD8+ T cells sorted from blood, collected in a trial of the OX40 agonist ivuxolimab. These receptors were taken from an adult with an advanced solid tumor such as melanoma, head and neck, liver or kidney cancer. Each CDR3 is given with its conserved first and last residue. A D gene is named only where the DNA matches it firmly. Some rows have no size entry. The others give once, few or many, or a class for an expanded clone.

CDR3aa: CASRSGNQPQHF; CDR3nt: TGTGCCAGCAGGTCAGGGAATCAGCCCCAGCATTTT; v_gene: TRBV28; abundance: .; j_gene: TRBJ1-5; d_gene: .
CDR3aa: CASSPATGVETQYF; CDR3nt: TGCGCCAGCAGCCCAGCAACAGGGGTAGAGACCCAGTACTTC; v_gene: TRBV5-1; abundance: .; j_gene: TRBJ2-5; d_gene: TRBD1
CDR3aa: CASSLATGGAYEQYF; CDR3nt: TGTGCCAGCAGCCTGGCGACAGGGGGAGCCTACGAGCAGTACTTC; v_gene: TRBV27; abundance: .; j_gene: TRBJ2-7; d_gene: TRBD1
CDR3aa: CASSALLAGISQETQYF; CDR3nt: TGTGCCAGCTCAGCGCTACTAGCGGGAATCTCCCAAGAGACCCAGTACTTC; v_gene: TRBV18; abundance: .; j_gene: TRBJ2-5; d_gene: TRBD2
CDR3aa: CASSLDRAYEQYF; CDR3nt: TGTGCCAGCAGCTTGGATCGCGCCTACGAGCAGTACTTC; v_gene: TRBV7-3; abundance: .; j_gene: TRBJ2-7; d_gene: .
CDR3aa: CASSPSPAYGYTF; CDR3nt: TGTGCCAGCAGCCCCAGCCCGGCCTATGGCTACACCTTC; v_gene: TRBV7-9; abundance: .; j_gene: TRBJ1-2; d_gene: .
CDR3aa: CAISESHSGRAIGTDTQYF; CDR3nt: TGTGCCATCAGTGAGTCGCATAGCGGGAGGGCAATTGGCACAGATACGCAGTATTTT; v_gene: TRBV10-3; abundance: .; j_gene: TRBJ2-3; d_gene: TRBD2
CDR3aa: CSVEAPGRARNTIYF; CDR3nt: TGCAGCGTTGAAGCCCCGGGGAGGGCAAGAAACACCATATATTTT; v_gene: TRBV29-1; abundance: few; j_gene: TRBJ1-3; d_gene: .
CDR3aa: CASSLEGGNQPQHF; CDR3nt: TGCGCCAGCAGCTTGGAGGGCGGCAATCAGCCCCAGCATTTT; v_gene: TRBV5-1; abundance: .; j_gene: TRBJ1-5; d_gene: .
CDR3aa: CASSPETGRSYQPQHF; CDR3nt: TGTGCCAGCAGCCCTGAGACAGGGAGGTCGTACCAGCCCCAGCATTTT; v_gene: TRBV4-2; abundance: .; j_gene: TRBJ1-5; d_gene: TRBD1
CDR3aa: CASSPGLIQYF; CDR3nt: TGTGCCAGCAGCCCGGGTCTCATTCAGTACTTC; v_gene: TRBV7-2; abundance: .; j_gene: TRBJ2-4; d_gene: .